The 15 T cell receptor beta chains presented below share a single source sample, sequenced in a study of liver allograft versus peripheral blood T cells. Study in general: Repertoires from peripheral blood of liver transplant recipients were compared with those inside their transplanted livers.

From the reads, TCRdb called clonotypes with MiXCR, one entry per CDR3 protein. The sample consists of 10,000 to 15,000 distinct CDR3 sequences, 25% to 30% of them appearing once. The receptors here all came from a human patient who had a liver transplant. Some T cells may originate from the graft donor.

This clonotype was recorded many times. V is TRBV15 and J is TRBJ1-5; TRBD1 might be the D (5 bases). The CDR3 is 15 amino acids. Germline CDR1 and CDR2: LNHNV and YYDKDF (reference sequence). Trimming stripped 3 bases from V and 7 bases from J, with 16 bases between. CDR3 in DNA: TGTGCCACCAGCAGGGCTGGGACTGCGAGCCAGCCCCAGCATTTT. Translation: CATSRAGTASQPQHF.

V and J are TRBV18 and TRBJ1-4; D is uncertain. Trimming took off 3 bases at V and 0 bases at J, with 8 bases between the two ends. The CDR3 consists of 15 residues. From germline, CDR1 is KGHSH and CDR2 LQKENI. The chain's CDR3 is CASSPDIATNEKLFF. The CDR3 DNA sequence: TGTGCCAGCTCACCCGACATTGCAACTAATGAAAAACTGTTTTTT.

This clonotype occurred many times. The V call is TRBV6-1, the J call TRBJ2-7; maybe TRBD2 (6 bases). This CDR3 has 13 amino acids. The ends were cut back, 4 bases at V and 3 bases at J, with 10 bases in the middle. From germline, CDR1 is MNHNS and CDR2 SASEGT. The CDR3 is CASSGSGFYEQYF. The CDR3 DNA sequence: TGTGCCAGCAGTGGTAGCGGATTCTACGAGCAGTACTTC.

A word on this clonotype: This may come from a read error, since a much larger clone is one base off. The chain recombines TRBV6-6 with TRBJ2-1; D not certain. There are 17 residues in the CDR3. Germline values: CDR1 MNHNY, CDR2 SVGAGI (reference sequence). The V and J ends lost 0 bases and 7 bases respectively, with 19 bases between them. CDR3 DNA: TGTGCCAGCAGTTACTCACCGATCAATTACGAACTAAATGAGCAGTTCTTC. Protein sequence: CASSYSPINYELNEQFF.

By its share, this clonotype is medium-sized. V and J are TRBV6-1 and TRBJ1-1, with D unresolved. This CDR3 is 14 amino acids long. From germline, CDR1 is MNHNS and CDR2 SASEGT. V dropped 6 bases and J dropped 1 base, with 12 bases sitting between them. The CDR3 sequence is CASSSSRKNTEAFF. The CDR3 DNA reads TGTGCCAGCAGCTCTTCGCGCAAGAACACTGAAGCTTTCTTT.

A few counts support this clonotype. The rearrangement links TRBV9 to TRBJ2-7; the D call may be TRBD1 or TRBD2 (5 bases each). Germline V gene lookup returns CDR1 SGDLS and CDR2 YYNGEE. V dropped 4 bases and J dropped 6 bases, with 17 bases sitting between them. This CDR3 is 14 amino acids long. The CDR3 nucleotides read TGTGCCAGCAGCCCCCGGAGCGAGAGGGGCGAGCAGTACTTC. It encodes CASSPRSERGEQYF.

Ten or more counts support this clonotype. The V and J genes are TRBV10-3 and TRBJ1-5; 8 nucleotides align to TRBD1. This CDR3 has 14 amino acids. The germline V gene has CDR1 ENHRY and CDR2 SYGVKD. The junction had 4 bases not matched to a gene; V was cut back by 0 bases and J by 9 bases. CDR3 amino acids: CAISESTGERPQHF. The CDR3 nucleotides are TGTGCCATCAGTGAGTCGACAGGGGAGCGGCCCCAGCATTTT.

In its sample, this clonotype ranks as medium-sized (0.01 to 0.1%). The V and J genes are TRBV19 and TRBJ1-1; D possibly corresponds to TRBD1 (5 bases). CDR1 and CDR2 (germline): LNHDA, SQIVND (reference sequence). There are 13 residues in the CDR3. The V end lost 7 bases, the J end lost 1 base, and 10 bases lay between the germline ends. As DNA, the CDR3 is TGTGCCAGTAAATTTACAGGGAACACTGAAGCTTTCTTT. It is translated as CASKFTGNTEAFF.

The J gene is TRBJ1-6, the V gene TRBV19, with D maybe TRBD1 (5 bases). CDR1 is LNHDA, CDR2 SQIVND, per germline (reference sequence). The CDR3 is made up of 15 amino acids. V gave up 3 bases and J gave up 7 bases, with 13 bases separating them. CDR3 loop: CASSMAGRGNSPLHF. CDR3 in DNA: TGTGCCAGTAGTATGGCAGGGAGAGGGAATTCACCCCTCCACTTT.

This clonotype is medium-sized within its sample. The chain uses TRBV29-1 and TRBJ2-1; 8 bases align to TRBD1. Germline V gives CDR1 SQVTM, CDR2 ANQGSEA. The CDR3 sequence is 10 residues long. The junction had 0 bases not matched to a gene; V was cut back by 7 bases and J by 7 bases. CDR3 nucleotides: TGCAGCGGGACAGGGAATGAGCAGTTCTTC. As protein: CSGTGNEQFF.

This chain connects TRBV18 to TRBJ1-5; TRBD1 matches at 12 bases. Germline CDR1 reads KGHSH; CDR2 reads LQKENI. There are 16 residues in the CDR3. Unmatched junction bases numbered 3, after V lost 4 bases and J lost 2 bases. The CDR3 DNA sequence: TGTGCCAGCTCACTGGGACAGGGGGCAGGCAATCAGCCCCAGCATTTT. This sequence encodes CASSLGQGAGNQPQHF.

This chain connects TRBV12-3 or TRBV12-4 to TRBJ2-2, with D perhaps TRBD2 (7 bases). V lost 2 bases and J lost 8, with 15 bases in between. The CDR3 is made up of 15 amino acids. CDR3 sequence: CASSLWGGSYGELFF. CDR3 DNA sequence: TGTGCCAGCAGTTTATGGGGGGGCAGTTATGGGGAGCTGTTTTTT.

The rearrangement uses TRBV19 and TRBJ1-5; D is ambiguous. The CDR3 has 16 amino acids. V lost 9 bases and J 0 bases, leaving 18 bases between the germline ends. Germline CDR1 reads LNHDA; CDR2 reads SQIVND (reference sequence). CDR3: CASASRADYSNQPQHF. In nucleotides, the CDR3 is TGTGCCAGCGCCTCAAGGGCAGACTATAGCAATCAGCCCCAGCATTTT. Supplemented by reference TRBV19 and TRBJ1-5, the full variable domain reads DGGITQSPKYLFRKEGQNVTLSCEQNLNHDAMYWYRQDPGQGLRLIYYSQIVNDFQKGDIAEGYSVSREKKESFPLTVTSAQKNPTAFYLCASASRADYSNQPQHFGDGTRLSIL.

This clonotype was counted between two and nine times. V gene TRBV15 combines with J gene TRBJ1-5; no clear D. The germline gives CDR1 LNHNV, CDR2 YYDKDF (reference sequence). The CDR3 is made up of 14 amino acids. V lost 9 bases to trimming and J lost 3 bases, with 15 bases between them. In DNA form, the CDR3 reads TGTGCCACAGCGGGGATAGAGGTCAATCAGCCCCAGCATTTT. Amino acid sequence: CATAGIEVNQPQHF.

This chain uses TRBV27 with TRBJ1-4; no firm D call. This CDR3 contains 14 residues. The ends were cut back, 3 bases at V and 4 bases at J, with 9 bases in the middle. Germline V gene sequence: CDR1 MNHEY, CDR2 SMNVEV (reference sequence). Written as DNA, the CDR3 is TGTGCCAGCAGTTTCGGCGGAAATAATGAAAAACTGTTTTTT. Protein: CASSFGGNNEKLFF.